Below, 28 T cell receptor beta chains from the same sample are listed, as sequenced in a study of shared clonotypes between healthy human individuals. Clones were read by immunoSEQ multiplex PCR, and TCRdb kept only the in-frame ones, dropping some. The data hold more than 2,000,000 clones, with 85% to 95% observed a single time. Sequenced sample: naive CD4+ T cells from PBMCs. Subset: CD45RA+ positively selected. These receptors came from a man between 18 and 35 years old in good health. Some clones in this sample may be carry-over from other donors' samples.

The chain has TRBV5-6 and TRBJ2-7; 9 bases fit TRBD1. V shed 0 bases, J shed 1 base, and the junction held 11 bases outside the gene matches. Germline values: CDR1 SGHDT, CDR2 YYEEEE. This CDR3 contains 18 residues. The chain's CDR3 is CASSLGSLGQGLSYEQYF. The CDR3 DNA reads TGTGCCAGCAGCTTGGGATCATTGGGACAGGGTCTTTCCTACGAGCAGTACTTC.

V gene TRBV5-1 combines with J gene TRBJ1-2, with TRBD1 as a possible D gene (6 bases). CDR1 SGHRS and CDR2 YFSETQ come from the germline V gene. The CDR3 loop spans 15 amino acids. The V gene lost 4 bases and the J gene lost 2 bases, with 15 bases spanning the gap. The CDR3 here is CASSQGTDLNYGYTF. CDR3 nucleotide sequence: TGCGCCAGCAGCCAGGGGACCGACCTGAACTATGGCTACACCTTC.

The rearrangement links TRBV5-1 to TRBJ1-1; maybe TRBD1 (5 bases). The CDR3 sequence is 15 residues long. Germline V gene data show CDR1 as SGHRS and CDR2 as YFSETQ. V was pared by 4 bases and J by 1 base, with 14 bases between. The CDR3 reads CASSGGADPNTEAFF. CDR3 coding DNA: TGCGCCAGCAGCGGTGGGGCGGACCCGAACACTGAAGCTTTCTTT.

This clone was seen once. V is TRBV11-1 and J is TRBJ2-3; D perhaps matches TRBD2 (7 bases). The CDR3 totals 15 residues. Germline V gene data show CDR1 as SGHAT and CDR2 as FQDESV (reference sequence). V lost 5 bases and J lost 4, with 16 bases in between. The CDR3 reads CASSEEGGRADTQYF. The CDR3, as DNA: TGTGCCAGCAGCGAGGAGGGGGGGAGGGCAGATACGCAGTATTTT. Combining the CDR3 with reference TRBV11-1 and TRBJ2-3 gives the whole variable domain EAEVAQSPRYKITEKSQAVAFWCDPISGHATLYWYRQILGQGPELLVQFQDESVVDDSQLPKDRFSAERLKGVDSTLKIQPAELGDSAMYLCASSEEGGRADTQYFGPGTRLTVL.

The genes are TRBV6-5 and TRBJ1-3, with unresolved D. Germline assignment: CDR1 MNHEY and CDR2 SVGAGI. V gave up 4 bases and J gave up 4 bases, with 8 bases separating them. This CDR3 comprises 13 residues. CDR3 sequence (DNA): TGTGCCAGCAGTTTCACGGGGGGAAACACCATATATTTT. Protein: CASSFTGGNTIYF.

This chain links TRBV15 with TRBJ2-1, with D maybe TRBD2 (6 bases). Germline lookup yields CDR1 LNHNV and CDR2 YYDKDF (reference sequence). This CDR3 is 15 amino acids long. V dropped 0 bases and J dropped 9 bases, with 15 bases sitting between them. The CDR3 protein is CATSRDRRDGGEQFF. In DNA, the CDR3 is TGTGCCACCAGCAGAGATAGGAGGGATGGAGGTGAGCAGTTCTTC. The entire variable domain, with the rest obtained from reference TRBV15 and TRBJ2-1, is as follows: DAMVIQNPRYQVTQFGKPVTLSCSQTLNHNVMYWYQQKSSQAPKLLFHYYDKDFNNEADTPDNFQSRRPNTSFCFLDIRSPGLGDTAMYLCATSRDRRDGGEQFFGPGTRLTVL.

CDR3 protein: CASSHRTANTGELFF. CDR3 DNA sequence: TGTGCCAGCAGCCACCGGACAGCGAACACCGGGGAGCTGTTTTTT. The chain recombines TRBV5-4 with TRBJ2-2; D possibly corresponds to TRBD1 (6 bases). The V and J ends lost 4 bases and 0 bases respectively, with 10 bases between them. CDR1 and CDR2 from the germline V gene are SGHNT and YYREEE (reference sequence). This CDR3 is 15 amino acids long.

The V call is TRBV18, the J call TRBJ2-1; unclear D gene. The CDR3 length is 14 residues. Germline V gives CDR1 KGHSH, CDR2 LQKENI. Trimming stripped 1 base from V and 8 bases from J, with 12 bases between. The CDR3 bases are TGTGCCAGCTCACCACACCTAGAGGCCGATGAGCAGTTCTTC. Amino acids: CASSPHLEADEQFF.

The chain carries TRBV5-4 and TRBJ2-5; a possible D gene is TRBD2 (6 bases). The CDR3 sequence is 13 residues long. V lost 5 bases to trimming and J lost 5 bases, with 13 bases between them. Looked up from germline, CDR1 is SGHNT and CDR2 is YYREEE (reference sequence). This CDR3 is CASRELALETQYF. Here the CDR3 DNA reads TGTGCCAGCAGAGAACTAGCATTGGAGACCCAGTACTTC.

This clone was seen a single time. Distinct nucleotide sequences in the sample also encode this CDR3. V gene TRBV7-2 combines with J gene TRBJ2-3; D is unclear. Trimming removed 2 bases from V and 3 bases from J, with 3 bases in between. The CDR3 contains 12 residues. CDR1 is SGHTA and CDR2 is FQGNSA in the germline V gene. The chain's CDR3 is CASSLSTDTQYF. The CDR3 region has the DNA TGTGCCAGCAGCTTAAGTACAGATACGCAGTATTTT.

The CDR3 region has the DNA TGTGCCAGCAGTGAAGTAGCGGGGGGAACCTACGAGCAGTACTTC. It codes for CASSEVAGGTYEQYF. The V and J genes are TRBV6-1 and TRBJ2-7; 10 bases match TRBD2. V was pared by 1 base and J by 2 bases, with 2 bases of the junction left unmatched. Germline V gives CDR1 MNHNS, CDR2 SASEGT. CDR3 length equals 15 residues.

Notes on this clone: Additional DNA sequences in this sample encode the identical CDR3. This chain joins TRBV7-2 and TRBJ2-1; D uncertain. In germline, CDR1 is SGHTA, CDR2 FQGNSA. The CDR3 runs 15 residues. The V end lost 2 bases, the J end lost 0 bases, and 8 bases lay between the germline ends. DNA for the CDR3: TGTGCCAGCAGCTTATCTTCAGGCTCCTACAATGAGCAGTTCTTC. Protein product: CASSLSSGSYNEQFF. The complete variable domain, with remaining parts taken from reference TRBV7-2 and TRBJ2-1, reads GAGVSQSPSNKVTEKGKDVELRCDPISGHTALYWYRQSLGQGLEFLIYFQGNSAPDKSGLPSDRFSAERTGGSVSTLTIQRTQQEDSAVYLCASSLSSGSYNEQFFGPGTRLTVL.

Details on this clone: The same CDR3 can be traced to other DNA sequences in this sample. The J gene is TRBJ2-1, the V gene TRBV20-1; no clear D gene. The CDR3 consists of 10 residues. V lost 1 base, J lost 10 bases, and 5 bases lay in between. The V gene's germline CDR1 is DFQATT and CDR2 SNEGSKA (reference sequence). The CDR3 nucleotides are TGCAGTGCTAGAGGGCGGGAGCAGTTCTTC. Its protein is CSARGREQFF.

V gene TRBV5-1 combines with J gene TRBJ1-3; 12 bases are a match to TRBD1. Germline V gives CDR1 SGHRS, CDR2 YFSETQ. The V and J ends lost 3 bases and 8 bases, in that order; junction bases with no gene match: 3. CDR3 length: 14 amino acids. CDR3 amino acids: CASSSGQGADTIYF. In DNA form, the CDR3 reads TGCGCCAGCAGCTCGGGACAGGGGGCTGACACCATATATTTT. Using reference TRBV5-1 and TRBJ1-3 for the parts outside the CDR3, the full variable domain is KAGVTQTPRYLIKTRGQQVTLSCSPISGHRSVSWYQQTPGQGLQFLFEYFSETQRNKGNFPGRFSGRQFSNSRSEMNVSTLELGDSALYLCASSSGQGADTIYFGEGSWLTVV.

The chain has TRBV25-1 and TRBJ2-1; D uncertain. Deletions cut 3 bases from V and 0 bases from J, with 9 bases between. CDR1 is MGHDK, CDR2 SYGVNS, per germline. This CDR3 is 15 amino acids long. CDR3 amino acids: CASSESTFSYNEQFF. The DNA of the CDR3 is TGTGCCAGCAGTGAGAGCACGTTCTCCTACAATGAGCAGTTCTTC.

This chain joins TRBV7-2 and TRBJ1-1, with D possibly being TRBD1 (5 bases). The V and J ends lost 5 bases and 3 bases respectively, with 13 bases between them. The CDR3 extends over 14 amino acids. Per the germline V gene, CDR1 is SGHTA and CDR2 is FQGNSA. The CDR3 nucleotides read TGTGCCAGCAGCCCCCCAGGGAGGCACACTGAAGCTTTCTTT. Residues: CASSPPGRHTEAFF.

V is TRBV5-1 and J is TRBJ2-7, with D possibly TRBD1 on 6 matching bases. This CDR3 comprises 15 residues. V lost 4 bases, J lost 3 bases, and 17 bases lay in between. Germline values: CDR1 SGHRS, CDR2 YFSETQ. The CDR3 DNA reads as TGCGCCAGCAGCGAGGACAGCGTGGGCTACTACGAGCAGTACTTC. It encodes CASSEDSVGYYEQYF.

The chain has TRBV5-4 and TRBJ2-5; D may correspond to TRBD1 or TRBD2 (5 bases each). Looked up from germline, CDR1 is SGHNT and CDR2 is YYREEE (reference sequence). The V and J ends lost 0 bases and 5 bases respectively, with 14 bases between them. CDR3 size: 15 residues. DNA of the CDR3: TGTGCCAGCAGCTTGGAGGGGCATAGGGACGAGACCCAGTACTTC. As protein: CASSLEGHRDETQYF.

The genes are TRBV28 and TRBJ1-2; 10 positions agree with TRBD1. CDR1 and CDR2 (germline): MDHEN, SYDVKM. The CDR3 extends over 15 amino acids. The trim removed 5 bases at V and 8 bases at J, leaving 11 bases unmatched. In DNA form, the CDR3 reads TGTGCCAGCAGTCGATCCGGGACAGGGGTCCGAGGCTACACCTTC. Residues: CASSRSGTGVRGYTF.

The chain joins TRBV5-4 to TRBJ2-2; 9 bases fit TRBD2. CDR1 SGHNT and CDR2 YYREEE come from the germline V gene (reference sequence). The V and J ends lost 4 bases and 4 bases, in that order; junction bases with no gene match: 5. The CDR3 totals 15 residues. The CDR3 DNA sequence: TGTGCCAGCAGCCTAGGCGGGGGGGGCACCGGGGAGCTGTTTTTT. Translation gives CASSLGGGGTGELFF.

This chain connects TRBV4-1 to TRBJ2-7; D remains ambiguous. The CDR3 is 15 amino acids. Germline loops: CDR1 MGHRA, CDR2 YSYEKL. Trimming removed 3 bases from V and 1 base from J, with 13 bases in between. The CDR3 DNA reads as TGCGCCAGCAGCCAGACCGGGTCCTTATCCTACGAGCAGTACTTC. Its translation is CASSQTGSLSYEQYF.

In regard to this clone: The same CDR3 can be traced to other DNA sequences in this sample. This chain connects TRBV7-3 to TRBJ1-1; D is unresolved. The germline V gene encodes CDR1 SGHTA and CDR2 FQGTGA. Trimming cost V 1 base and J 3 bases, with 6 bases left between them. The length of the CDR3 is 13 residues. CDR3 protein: CASSLMVDTEAFF. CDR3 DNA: TGTGCCAGCAGCTTAATGGTCGACACTGAAGCTTTCTTT.

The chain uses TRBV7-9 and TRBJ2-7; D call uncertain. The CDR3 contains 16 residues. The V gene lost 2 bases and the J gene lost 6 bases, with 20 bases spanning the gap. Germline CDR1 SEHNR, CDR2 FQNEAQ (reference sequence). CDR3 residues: CASSLLPPIEGSEQYF. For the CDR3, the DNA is TGTGCCAGCAGCTTATTACCCCCTATCGAAGGCTCCGAGCAGTACTTC.

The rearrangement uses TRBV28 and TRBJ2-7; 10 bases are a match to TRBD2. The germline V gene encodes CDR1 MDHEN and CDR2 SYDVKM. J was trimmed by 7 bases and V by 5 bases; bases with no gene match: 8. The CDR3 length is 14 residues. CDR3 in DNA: TGTGCCAGCAGTACTAGCGGGAACCGAAAGGAGCAGTACTTC. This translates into CASSTSGNRKEQYF.

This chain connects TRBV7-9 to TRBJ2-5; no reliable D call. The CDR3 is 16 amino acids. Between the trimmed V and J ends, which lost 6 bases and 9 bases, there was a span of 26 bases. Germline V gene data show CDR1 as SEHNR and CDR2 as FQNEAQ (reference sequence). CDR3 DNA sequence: TGTGCCAGCAGTCTCCTCGGACCGACCCTCCTCGGGCCCCAGTACTTC. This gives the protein CASSLLGPTLLGPQYF.

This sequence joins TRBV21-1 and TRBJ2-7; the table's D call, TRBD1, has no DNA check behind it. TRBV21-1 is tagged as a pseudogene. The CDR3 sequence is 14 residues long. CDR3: CASSPVSWGGEQYF. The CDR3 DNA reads TGTGCCAGCAGCCCCGTCTCGTGGGGCGGCGAGCAGTACTTC.

This chain's CDR3 is CASSSGGPNEQFF. In DNA form, the CDR3 reads TGTGCCAGCAGCAGTGGCGGCCCCAATGAGCAGTTCTTC. The rearrangement joins TRBV7-2 to TRBJ2-1; D not certain. The CDR3 length is 13 residues. CDR1 and CDR2 from the germline V gene are SGHTA and FQGNSA. V was pared by 5 bases and J by 6 bases, with 11 bases between.

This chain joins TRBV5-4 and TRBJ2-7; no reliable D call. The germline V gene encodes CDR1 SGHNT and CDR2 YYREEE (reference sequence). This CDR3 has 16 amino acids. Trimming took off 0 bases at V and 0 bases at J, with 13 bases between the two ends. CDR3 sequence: CASSLASGPNSYEQYF. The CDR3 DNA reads TGTGCCAGCAGCTTGGCCTCTGGACCAAACTCCTACGAGCAGTACTTC.